This T cell receptor (beta chain) comes out of a study of identical twins. The CDR3 has 13 residues. V was pared by 4 bases and J by 13 bases, with 16 bases between. Germline loops: CDR1 MNHEY, CDR2 SMNVEV (reference sequence). Each CDR3 protein is one row after TCRdb ran MiXCR on the 5' RACE reads. The repertoire holds 310,000 or so distinct CDR3 sequences, with 8.5% to 9.5% as singletons. The same sample was also used in a study of yellow fever vaccine responses in identical twins.

The sequence was collected from a woman between 18 and 30 years old in good health. The sample taken for sequencing was CD8+ T cells sorted from blood. J is TRBJ2-2 and V is TRBV27; D unclear. As DNA, the CDR3 is TGTGCCAGCAGTTCCACAGCGTCAGTCGGGCTGTTTTTT. Its protein is CASSSTASVGLFF.